This is a list of T cell receptor beta chains from one sample in a study of blood T cells in healthy people across ages. TCRdb redid the calling of the 5' RACE reads with MiXCR, one entry per CDR3 protein. The table has 800,000 or so distinct CDR3 sequences, more than 35% seen once. The sequencing sample was made of blood. The receptors stem from a man aged 80 or over in good health. The CDR3 runs from the conserved cysteine through the conserved F or W. Fields, in order: D gene, J gene, clone size, CDR3 length, V gene, CDR3 protein, CDR3 DNA. The D gene is left open where the match is weak. Clone size appears in some rows only: once, few, many, or a class for an expanded clone.

TRBD1,TRBJ2-4,NA,16,TRBV5-1,CASSATTGTGGNIQYF,TGCGCCAGTAGCGCAACTACCGGGACAGGGGGAAACATTCAGTACTTC
NA,TRBJ1-1,NA,14,TRBV5-1,CASSSGHQNTEAFF,TGCGCCAGCAGCTCGGGACACCAGAACACTGAAGCTTTCTTT
TRBD1,TRBJ1-1,NA,18,TRBV4-1,CASSRRQGDAPLNTEAFF,TGCGCCAGCAGTCGCCGACAGGGGGATGCCCCCTTGAACACTGAAGCTTTCTTT
NA,TRBJ2-5,once,12,TRBV5-1,CASTPFTETQYF,TGCGCCAGCACCCCCTTTACGGAGACCCAGTACTTC
TRBD2,TRBJ2-1,NA,18,TRBV12-3/TRBV12-4,CASSFSRIRARREDEQFF,TGTGCCAGCAGTTTTTCGAGGATCCGGGCCCGTCGGGAGGATGAGCAGTTCTTC
NA,TRBJ1-5,NA,12,TRBV6-2/TRBV6-3,CASRPSNQPQHF,TGTGCCAGCCGCCCGAGCAATCAGCCCCAGCATTTT
NA,TRBJ2-7,NA,16,TRBV5-1,CASSLEGPRSYNEQYF,TGCGCCAGCAGCTTAGAGGGGCCCCGCTCCTACAATGAGCAGTACTTC
TRBD2,TRBJ2-1,NA,17,TRBV6-6,CASSYSSLAGVYNEQFF,TGTGCCAGCAGTTACTCGAGTCTAGCGGGAGTCTACAATGAGCAGTTCTTC
NA,TRBJ1-1,NA,11,TRBV20-1,CSARGTTGAFF,TGCAGTGCTAGGGGGACTACGGGAGCTTTCTTT
NA,TRBJ2-1,NA,18,TRBV28,CASSLPGAPISSYNEQFF,TGTGCCAGCAGTCTACCAGGAGCGCCGATCAGCTCCTACAATGAGCAGTTCTTC
NA,TRBJ2-5,NA,14,TRBV20-1,CSAKNIGAEETQYF,TGCAGTGCTAAGAATATTGGTGCCGAGGAGACCCAGTACTTC
NA,TRBJ2-1,few,16,TRBV5-8,CASSPLALLSYNEQFF,TGTGCCAGCAGCCCCCTCGCGTTGCTGTCCTACAATGAGCAGTTCTTC
NA,TRBJ2-5,few,15,TRBV4-2,CASSQRGDTQETQYF,TGTGCCAGCAGCCAGCGCGGGGACACCCAAGAGACCCAGTACTTC
NA,TRBJ2-7,few,14,TRBV18,CASSPPTGNYEQYF,TGTGCCAGCTCGCCTCCTACAGGGAACTACGAGCAGTACTTC
TRBD2,TRBJ2-7,NA,15,TRBV5-5,CASSLGGSESYEQYF,TGTGCCAGCAGCTTGGGCGGGAGCGAAAGCTACGAGCAGTACTTC
TRBD1,TRBJ2-7,few,15,TRBV27,CASSPTDRVSYEQYF,TGTGCCAGCAGTCCAACGGACAGGGTTTCCTACGAGCAGTACTTC
TRBD2,TRBJ2-7,many,15,TRBV7-2,CASSLRAGGPYEQYF,TGTGCCAGCAGCTTAAGGGCGGGAGGGCCTTACGAGCAGTACTTC
NA,TRBJ2-3,few,14,TRBV29-1,CSVGGGGYTDTQYF,TGCAGCGTTGGGGGGGGCGGATACACAGATACGCAGTATTTT
TRBD2,TRBJ2-1,NA,15,TRBV20-1,CSAVAGTSIDNEQFF,TGCAGTGCTGTTGCCGGGACTAGCATCGATAATGAGCAGTTCTTC
NA,TRBJ2-5,NA,13,TRBV25-1,CASNRWAEETQYF,TGTGCCAGCAACCGTTGGGCAGAAGAGACCCAGTACTTC
NA,TRBJ1-1,few,12,TRBV6-1,CASRRTESEAFF,TGTGCCAGCAGGCGGACAGAATCTGAAGCTTTCTTT
NA,TRBJ2-4,NA,13,TRBV5-1,CASSPVQQNIQYF,TGCGCCAGCAGCCCTGTCCAGCAAAACATTCAGTACTTC
TRBD2,TRBJ2-3,NA,17,TRBV5-1,CASSTGLAGGRTDRQYF,TGCGCCAGCAGCACAGGACTAGCGGGAGGACGCACAGATAGGCAGTATTTT
NA,TRBJ2-4,NA,13,TRBV20-1,CSALAGAGNIQYF,TGCAGTGCTCTGGCGGGTGCTGGGAACATTCAGTACTTC
NA,TRBJ2-7,NA,16,TRBV20-1,CSARDADERNYNEQYF,TGCAGTGCTAGAGATGCCGATGAGCGGAACTACAATGAGCAGTACTTC
TRBD2,TRBJ2-3,NA,16,TRBV7-2,CASSFGGGRSTDTQYF,TGTGCCAGCAGCTTCGGGGGGGGGCGGTCCACAGATACGCAGTATTTT
TRBD1,TRBJ1-1,NA,15,TRBV18,CASSRRGQGGTEAFF,TGTGCCAGCTCACGGCGAGGACAGGGGGGCACTGAAGCTTTCTTT
TRBD1,TRBJ2-1,NA,15,TRBV2,CASSGQGAEYNEQFF,TGTGCCAGCAGTGGACAGGGGGCCGAATACAATGAGCAGTTCTTC
TRBD2,TRBJ2-1,few,17,TRBV14,CASSQRGGTSGYNEQFF,TGTGCCAGCAGCCAAAGGGGAGGGACTAGCGGATACAATGAGCAGTTCTTC
NA,TRBJ2-7,NA,11,TRBV2,CASRITYEQYF,TGTGCCAGCAGAATCACCTACGAGCAGTACTTC
NA,TRBJ2-7,NA,12,TRBV15,CATSRDGNEQYF,TGTGCCACCAGCAGAGATGGAAACGAGCAGTACTTC
NA,TRBJ2-7,NA,15,TRBV10-3,CAISDRDRAFGEQYF,TGTGCCATCAGTGACCGGGACCGTGCTTTCGGTGAGCAGTACTTC
NA,TRBJ1-2,few,14,TRBV12-3/TRBV12-4,CASSRGRTSMRYTF,TGTGCCAGCAGCCGGGGACGGACCTCTATGCGCTACACCTTC
NA,TRBJ2-1,few,15,TRBV9,CASSVGEGNYNEQFF,TGTGCCAGCAGCGTAGGGGAAGGGAACTACAATGAGCAGTTCTTC
TRBD2,TRBJ2-7,NA,16,TRBV16,CASSQQIAGGPGEQYF,TGTGCCAGCAGCCAACAGATAGCGGGAGGGCCTGGGGAGCAGTACTTC
NA,TRBJ2-7,NA,16,TRBV5-6,CASSFSRDRREDEQYF,TGTGCCAGCAGCTTCTCTCGGGACCGCCGTGAGGACGAGCAGTACTTC
NA,TRBJ2-3,few,14,TRBV12-3/TRBV12-4,CASSPDRYTDTQYF,TGTGCCAGCAGTCCGGACAGATACACAGATACGCAGTATTTT
TRBD1,TRBJ2-1,NA,15,TRBV7-6,CASSGSGTESNEQFF,TGTGCCAGCAGCGGCTCCGGGACAGAGAGCAATGAGCAGTTCTTC
TRBD2,TRBJ2-5,NA,17,TRBV7-9,CASSGRPPGLAGHEQYF,TGTGCCAGCAGCGGACGTCCCCCGGGACTAGCGGGCCATGAGCAGTACTTC
TRBD2,TRBJ2-1,NA,16,TRBV6-6,CATARGGLAGDNEQSF,TGTGCCACCGCCCGTGGGGGCCTAGCGGGGGACAATGAGCAGTCCTTC
TRBD1,TRBJ2-5,few,15,TRBV24-1,CATSYRSTGAETQYF,TGTGCCACCAGTTACCGATCAACAGGGGCTGAGACCCAGTACTTC
NA,TRBJ1-1,NA,13,TRBV7-2,CASSATGNTEAFF,TGTGCCAGCAGCGCAACAGGGAACACTGAAGCTTTCTTT
NA,TRBJ2-4,NA,11,TRBV6-2/TRBV6-3,CASSYSYIQYF,TGTGCCAGCAGTTACTCGTACATTCAGTACTTC
NA,TRBJ2-1,few,12,TRBV29-1,CSVVIGYNEQFF,TGCAGCGTTGTGATAGGCTACAATGAGCAGTTCTTC
NA,TRBJ2-7,many,13,TRBV9,CASSISGSYEQYF,TGTGCCAGCAGCATAAGCGGCTCCTACGAGCAGTACTTC
TRBD2,TRBJ2-7,NA,17,TRBV5-1,CASSLVGSGRAWDEQYF,TGCGCCAGCAGCTTGGTTGGTAGCGGGAGGGCATGGGACGAGCAGTACTTC
TRBD1,TRBJ2-7,few,16,TRBV20-1,CSARAIIPGQNYEQYF,TGCAGTGCTAGAGCGATAATTCCGGGACAGAACTACGAGCAGTACTTC
NA,TRBJ1-2,NA,15,TRBV7-2,CASSLRVTTGYGYTF,TGTGCCAGCAGCTTGAGAGTGACAACCGGGTATGGCTACACCTTC
TRBD1,TRBJ2-5,NA,13,TRBV28,CASSLEGAGTQYF,TGTGCCAGCAGTTTAGAGGGGGCGGGGACCCAGTACTTC
NA,TRBJ2-1,many,11,TRBV6-2/TRBV6-3,CASSFYEEQFF,TGTGCCAGCAGTTTTTACGAGGAGCAGTTCTTC
NA,TRBJ1-5,NA,14,TRBV7-6,CASSLSYRNQPQHF,TGTGCCAGCAGCTTAAGTTACAGGAATCAGCCCCAGCATTTT
NA,TRBJ2-4,NA,14,TRBV7-2,CASSLADLGREQYF,TGTGCCAGCAGCTTAGCCGACCTCGGCAGGGAGCAGTACTTC
NA,TRBJ2-1,NA,11,TRBV29-1,CSQLYHNEQFF,TGCAGCCAGCTGTACCACAATGAGCAGTTCTTC
NA,TRBJ2-5,NA,14,TRBV7-2,CASCLGAEKETQYF,TGTGCCAGCTGCTTAGGGGCGGAGAAAGAGACCCAGTACTTC
NA,TRBJ2-5,few,14,TRBV9,CASSEGDSQETQYF,TGTGCCAGCAGCGAGGGGGACTCACAAGAGACCCAGTACTTC
NA,TRBJ2-5,NA,16,TRBV7-3,CASSFNSGNPYNEQYF,TGTGCCAGCAGCTTTAATAGCGGAAACCCTTACAATGAGCAGTACTTC
NA,TRBJ1-2,few,13,TRBV29-1,CSVAREVSSGYTF,TGCAGCGTTGCCCGGGAAGTAAGTAGCGGCTACACCTTC
NA,TRBJ2-4,once,13,TRBV28,CASSVSVPNIQYF,TGTGCCAGCAGTGTATCAGTTCCAAACATTCAGTACTTC
NA,TRBJ2-3,NA,14,TRBV9,CASSVRQFTDTQYF,TGTGCCAGCAGCGTAAGGCAGTTTACAGATACGCAGTATTTT